This T cell receptor (beta chain) derives from a study of shared clonotypes between healthy human individuals. At a deep level, the assay was run. Sequencing of unsorted PBMC DNA was carried out using ten immunoSEQ deep assay plates. Measured with immunoSEQ multiplex PCR; TCRdb has only the in-frame clones, and not every one. In the table there are 450,000 to 500,000 clones, roughly 85% of which are singletons. V trimming: 5 bases; J trimming: 7 bases; junction bases outside the gene matches: 9. Germline V gene lookup returns CDR1 SEHNR and CDR2 FQNEAQ (reference sequence). The CDR3 consists of 16 residues.

The sequenced sample was PBMCs. The chain couples TRBV7-9 to TRBJ2-1, with 12 bases identical to TRBD1. This TCR derives from a woman aged 40 to 55 in good health. Some clones in this sample may be carry-over from other donors' samples. This chain's CDR3 is CASSPSGQGAWNEQFF. DNA of the CDR3: TGTGCCAGCAGCCCTTCGGGACAGGGGGCTTGGAATGAGCAGTTCTTC.